Listed below are T cell receptor beta chains from one sample, sequenced in a study of CD8 T cells in ankylosing spondylitis. Via MiXCR, TCRdb re-called the 5' RACE reads, giving one row per CDR3 protein. Seen here are fewer than 550,000 distinct CDR3 sequences, approximately 5% observed once, and the top ten hold around 3.6%. Sequencing was done on a sample of blood, either unsorted or a sorted T cell fraction (not recorded which). The receptors originated from a male donor with ankylosing spondylitis. Both conserved end residues are part of each CDR3. Fields, in order: D gene, V gene, clone size, J gene, CDR3 protein, CDR3 DNA. D genes are given only for firm matches. Clone size appears in some rows only: once, few, many, or a class for an expanded clone.

>TRBD1|TRBV10-3|many|TRBJ1-1
CASRTGVMNTEAFF
TGTGCCAGCAGGACAGGAGTTATGAACACTGAAGCTTTCTTT
>-|TRBV29-1|many|TRBJ2-5
CSVVLGPQETQYF
TGCAGCGTTGTTTTGGGTCCCCAAGAGACCCAGTACTTC
>-|TRBV4-3|many|TRBJ1-2
CASSQERMANYGYTF
TGCGCCAGCAGCCAAGAGAGGATGGCTAACTATGGCTACACCTTC
>-|TRBV18|-|TRBJ2-3
CASSPTTVTDTQYF
TGTGCCAGCTCACCAACGACAGTGACAGATACGCAGTATTTT
>-|TRBV29-1|many|TRBJ1-1
CSVGGAANTEAFF
TGCAGCGTTGGTGGCGCTGCGAACACTGAAGCTTTCTTT
>TRBD1|TRBV12-3/TRBV12-4|many|TRBJ2-3
CASNLREGAGTQYF
TGTGCCAGCAACCTTCGTGAGGGGGCCGGTACGCAGTATTTT
>TRBD1|TRBV20-1|many|TRBJ1-1
CSASGQGGEAFF
TGCAGTGCTTCGGGACAGGGGGGTGAAGCTTTCTTT
>TRBD1|TRBV20-1|-|TRBJ2-5
CSARTGAETQYF
TGCAGTGCTAGGACAGGGGCAGAGACCCAGTACTTC
>-|TRBV5-1|many|TRBJ2-5
CASSLQGTDETQYF
TGCGCCAGCAGCTTACAGGGAACGGACGAGACCCAGTACTTC
>TRBD1|TRBV20-1|many|TRBJ1-4
CSAPGTATNEKLFF
TGCAGTGCCCCGGGGACAGCAACTAATGAAAAACTGTTTTTT
>-|TRBV7-9|-|TRBJ2-7
CASSGAGQSYEQYF
TGTGCCAGCAGCGGCGCGGGACAGTCCTACGAGCAGTACTTC
>TRBD2|TRBV6-2/TRBV6-3|many|TRBJ2-1
CASSFRLAGYNEQFF
TGTGCCAGCAGTTTCAGACTAGCGGGCTACAATGAGCAGTTCTTC
>-|TRBV11-2|many|TRBJ1-4
CASSPVKGEKLFF
TGTGCCAGCAGCCCCGTTAAAGGCGAAAAACTGTTTTTT
>-|TRBV5-5|many|TRBJ1-1
CASSLDGTDYTEAFF
TGTGCCAGCAGCTTGGACGGGACGGACTACACTGAAGCTTTCTTT
>-|TRBV20-1|-|TRBJ1-5
CSASSAGMVNQPQHF
TGCAGTGCTTCCTCGGCGGGTATGGTAAATCAGCCCCAGCATTTT
>-|TRBV29-1|-|TRBJ2-3
CSVEDAGYDTQYF
TGCAGCGTTGAAGATGCAGGGTACGATACGCAGTATTTT
>TRBD1|TRBV3-1|many|TRBJ1-1
CASSQTDRATTEAFF
TGTGCCAGCAGCCAAACCGACAGGGCCACCACTGAAGCTTTCTTT
>TRBD1|TRBV20-1|many|TRBJ1-5
CSASDHDRAFYNQPQHF
TGCAGTGCTAGCGACCACGACAGGGCTTTTTACAATCAGCCCCAGCATTTT
>-|TRBV11-2|many|TRBJ2-7
CASSLSTDSYEQYF
TGTGCCAGCAGCTTATCAACGGACTCCTACGAGCAGTACTTC
>TRBD2|TRBV20-1|few|TRBJ2-3
CSASWGALAGGRTDTQYF
TGCAGTGCTAGTTGGGGGGCCCTAGCGGGGGGACGCACAGATACGCAGTATTTT
>-|TRBV7-2|many|TRBJ1-2
CASSLEPGGRSYGYTF
TGTGCCAGCAGCTTAGAACCCGGGGGTCGGAGCTATGGCTACACCTTC
>-|TRBV29-1|many|TRBJ2-5
CSGLTGWETQYF
TGCAGCGGATTAACAGGGTGGGAGACCCAGTACTTC
>TRBD2|TRBV20-1|few|TRBJ2-3
CSARDATSGSDTQYF
TGCAGTGCTAGAGATGCGACTAGCGGGAGTGATACGCAGTATTTT
>-|TRBV7-2|many|TRBJ1-1
CASSLGPRGAGNTEAFF
TGTGCCAGCAGCTTAGGCCCAAGGGGGGCCGGGAACACTGAAGCTTTCTTT
>TRBD1|TRBV20-1|many|TRBJ1-5
CSAAGGMNQPQHF
TGCAGTGCTGCAGGGGGGATGAATCAGCCCCAGCATTTT
>TRBD1|TRBV27|many|TRBJ1-2
CASSDNRGVYGYTF
TGTGCCAGCAGCGACAACAGGGGCGTCTATGGCTACACCTTC
>-|TRBV20-1|many|TRBJ2-7
CSARFQVRPPSPTYEQYF
TGCAGTGCTAGATTTCAGGTGCGGCCTCCCTCACCCACCTACGAGCAGTACTTC
>TRBD2|TRBV20-1|many|TRBJ2-1
CSASNSGRSYNEQFF
TGCAGTGCTAGTAACAGCGGGAGATCCTACAATGAGCAGTTCTTC
>-|TRBV29-1|-|TRBJ2-2
CSASGPGRGTGELFF
TGCAGCGCATCCGGCCCGGGAAGAGGGACCGGGGAGCTGTTTTTT